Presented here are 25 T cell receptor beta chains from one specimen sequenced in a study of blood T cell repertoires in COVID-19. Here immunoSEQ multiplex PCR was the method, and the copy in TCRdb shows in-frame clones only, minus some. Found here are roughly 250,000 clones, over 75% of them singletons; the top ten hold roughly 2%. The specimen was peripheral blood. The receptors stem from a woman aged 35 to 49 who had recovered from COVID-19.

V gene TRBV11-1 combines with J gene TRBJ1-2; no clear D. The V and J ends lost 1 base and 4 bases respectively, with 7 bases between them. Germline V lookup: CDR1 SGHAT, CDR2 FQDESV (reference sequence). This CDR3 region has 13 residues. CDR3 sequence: CASSLDPVYGYTF. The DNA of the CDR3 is TGTGCCAGCAGCTTAGATCCGGTCTATGGCTACACCTTC. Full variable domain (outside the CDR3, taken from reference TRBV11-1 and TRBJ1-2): EAEVAQSPRYKITEKSQAVAFWCDPISGHATLYWYRQILGQGPELLVQFQDESVVDDSQLPKDRFSAERLKGVDSTLKIQPAELGDSAMYLCASSLDPVYGYTFGSGTRLTVV.

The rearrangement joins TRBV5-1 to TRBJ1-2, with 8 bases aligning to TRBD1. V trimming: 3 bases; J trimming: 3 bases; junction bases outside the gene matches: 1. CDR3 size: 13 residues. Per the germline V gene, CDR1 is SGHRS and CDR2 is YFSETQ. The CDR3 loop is CASSSGQDYGYTF. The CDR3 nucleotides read TGCGCCAGCAGCTCGGGACAGGACTATGGCTACACCTTC.

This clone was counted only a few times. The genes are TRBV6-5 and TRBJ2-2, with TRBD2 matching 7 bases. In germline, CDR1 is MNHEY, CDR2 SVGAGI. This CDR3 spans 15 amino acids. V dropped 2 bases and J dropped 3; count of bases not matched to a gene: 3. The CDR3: CASSYGLADTGELFF. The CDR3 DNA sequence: TGTGCCAGCAGTTACGGGCTAGCGGACACCGGGGAGCTGTTTTTT.

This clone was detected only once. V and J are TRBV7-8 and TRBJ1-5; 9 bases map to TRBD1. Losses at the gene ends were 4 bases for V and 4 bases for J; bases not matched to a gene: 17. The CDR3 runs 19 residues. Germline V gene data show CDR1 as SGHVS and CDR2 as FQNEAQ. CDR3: CASSSRTGEGRLNNQPQHF. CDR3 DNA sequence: TGTGCCAGCAGCTCACGGACAGGGGAGGGACGACTCAATAATCAGCCCCAGCATTTT.

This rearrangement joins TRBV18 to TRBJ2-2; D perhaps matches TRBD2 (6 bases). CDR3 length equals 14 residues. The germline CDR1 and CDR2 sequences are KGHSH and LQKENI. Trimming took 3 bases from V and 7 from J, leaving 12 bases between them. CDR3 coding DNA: TGTGCCAGCTCACCTACGCGGGGCGACGGGGAGCTGTTTTTT. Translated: CASSPTRGDGELFF. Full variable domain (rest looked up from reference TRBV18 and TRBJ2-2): NAGVMQNPRHLVRRRGQEARLRCSPMKGHSHVYWYRQLPEEGLKFMVYLQKENIIDESGMPKERFSAEFPKEGPSILRIQQVVRGDSAAYFCASSPTRGDGELFFGEGSRLTVL.

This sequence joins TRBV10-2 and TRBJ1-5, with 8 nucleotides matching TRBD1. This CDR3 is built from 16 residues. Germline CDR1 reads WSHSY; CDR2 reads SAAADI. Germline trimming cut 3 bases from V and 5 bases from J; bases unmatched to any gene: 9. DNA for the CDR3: TGCGCCAGCAGTGATGTACGGACAGGGATTTATCAGCCCCAGCATTTT. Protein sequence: CASSDVRTGIYQPQHF.

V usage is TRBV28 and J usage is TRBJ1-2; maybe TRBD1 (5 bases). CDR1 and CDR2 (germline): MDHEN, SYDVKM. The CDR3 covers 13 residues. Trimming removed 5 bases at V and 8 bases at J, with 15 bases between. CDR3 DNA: TGTGCCAGCAGTCCCCCGGGGGTCCGGGGCTACACCTTC. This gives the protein CASSPPGVRGYTF.

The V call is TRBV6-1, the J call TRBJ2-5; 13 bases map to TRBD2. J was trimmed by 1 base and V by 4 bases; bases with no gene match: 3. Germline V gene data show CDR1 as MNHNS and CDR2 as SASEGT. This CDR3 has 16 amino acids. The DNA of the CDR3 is TGTGCCAGCAGTGGGGGGACTAGCGGGACCCAAGAGACCCAGTACTTC. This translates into CASSGGTSGTQETQYF.

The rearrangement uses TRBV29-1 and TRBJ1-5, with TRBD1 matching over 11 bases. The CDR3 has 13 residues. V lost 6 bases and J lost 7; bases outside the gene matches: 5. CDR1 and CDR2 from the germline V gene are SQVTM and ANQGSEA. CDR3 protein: CSVWTGGGQPQHF. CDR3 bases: TGCAGCGTGTGGACAGGGGGCGGGCAGCCCCAGCATTTT.

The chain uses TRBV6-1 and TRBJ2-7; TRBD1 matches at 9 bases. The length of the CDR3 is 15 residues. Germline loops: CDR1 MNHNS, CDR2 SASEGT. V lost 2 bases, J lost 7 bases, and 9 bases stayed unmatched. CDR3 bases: TGTGCCAGCAGTGAAAGTGGACAGGGGCGCTCGGAGCAGTACTTC. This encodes CASSESGQGRSEQYF.

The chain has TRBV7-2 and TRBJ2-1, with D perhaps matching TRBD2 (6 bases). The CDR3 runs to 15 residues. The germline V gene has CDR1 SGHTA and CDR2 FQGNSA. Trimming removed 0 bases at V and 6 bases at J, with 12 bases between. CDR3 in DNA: TGTGCCAGCAGCTTAGCTGGACTATCAAGCAATGAGCAGTTCTTC. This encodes CASSLAGLSSNEQFF.

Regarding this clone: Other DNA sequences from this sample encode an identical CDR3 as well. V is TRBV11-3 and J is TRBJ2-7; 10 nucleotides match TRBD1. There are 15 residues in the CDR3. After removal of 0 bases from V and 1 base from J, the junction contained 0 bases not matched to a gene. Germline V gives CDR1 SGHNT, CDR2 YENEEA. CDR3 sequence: CASSLEGQGSYEQYF. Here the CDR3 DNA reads TGTGCCAGCAGCTTAGAGGGACAGGGGTCCTACGAGCAGTACTTC.

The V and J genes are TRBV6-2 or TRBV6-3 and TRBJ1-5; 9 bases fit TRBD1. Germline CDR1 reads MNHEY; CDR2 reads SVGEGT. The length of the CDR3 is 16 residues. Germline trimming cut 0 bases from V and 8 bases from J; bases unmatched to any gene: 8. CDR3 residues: CASSYSGTGSEKPQHF. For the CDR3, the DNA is TGTGCCAGCAGTTACTCCGGGACAGGGTCTGAGAAGCCCCAGCATTTT.

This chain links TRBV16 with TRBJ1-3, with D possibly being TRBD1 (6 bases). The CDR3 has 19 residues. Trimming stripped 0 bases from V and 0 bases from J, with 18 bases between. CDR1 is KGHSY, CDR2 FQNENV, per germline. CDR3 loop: CASSQSRDRLTDSGNTIYF. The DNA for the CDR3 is TGTGCCAGCAGCCAATCTCGTGACAGGCTTACAGACTCTGGAAACACCATATATTTT.

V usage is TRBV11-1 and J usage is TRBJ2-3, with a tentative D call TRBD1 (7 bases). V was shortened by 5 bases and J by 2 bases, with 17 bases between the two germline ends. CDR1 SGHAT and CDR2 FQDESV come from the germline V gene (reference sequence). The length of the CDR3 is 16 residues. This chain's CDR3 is CASSPKGGTDTDTQYF. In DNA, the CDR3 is TGTGCCAGCAGCCCAAAAGGCGGGACAGACACAGATACGCAGTATTTT.

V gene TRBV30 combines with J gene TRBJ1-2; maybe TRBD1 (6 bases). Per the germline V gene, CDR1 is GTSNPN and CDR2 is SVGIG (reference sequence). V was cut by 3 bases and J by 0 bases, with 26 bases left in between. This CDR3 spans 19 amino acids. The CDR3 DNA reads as TGTGCCTGGAGCCCCCCGACAGGCCCACGATCATTAGCTAACTATGGCTACACCTTC. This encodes CAWSPPTGPRSLANYGYTF.

CDR3 nucleotide sequence: TGCGCCAGCAGCCAAGAGGTCACAGGGAACACCGGGGAGCTGTTTTTT. This sequence encodes CASSQEVTGNTGELFF. The V call is TRBV4-3, the J call TRBJ2-2, with TRBD1 as a possible D gene (5 bases). The CDR3 runs 16 residues. Germline V gene lookup returns CDR1 LGHNA and CDR2 YSLEER. Between the trimmed V and J ends, which lost 0 bases and 1 base, there was a span of 9 bases.

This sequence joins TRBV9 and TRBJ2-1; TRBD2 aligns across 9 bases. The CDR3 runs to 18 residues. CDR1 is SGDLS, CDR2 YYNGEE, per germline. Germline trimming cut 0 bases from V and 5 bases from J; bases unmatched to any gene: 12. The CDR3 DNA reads TGTGCCAGCAGCGTAGTCCCAATTAGCGGGAGTGGCAACAATGAGCAGTTCTTC. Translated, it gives CASSVVPISGSGNNEQFF.

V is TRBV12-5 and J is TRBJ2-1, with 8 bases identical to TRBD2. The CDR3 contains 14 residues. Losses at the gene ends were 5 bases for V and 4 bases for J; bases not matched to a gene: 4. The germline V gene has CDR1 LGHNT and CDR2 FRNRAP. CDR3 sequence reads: CASGITSGYNEQFF. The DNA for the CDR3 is TGTGCTAGTGGTATCACTAGCGGATACAATGAGCAGTTCTTC.

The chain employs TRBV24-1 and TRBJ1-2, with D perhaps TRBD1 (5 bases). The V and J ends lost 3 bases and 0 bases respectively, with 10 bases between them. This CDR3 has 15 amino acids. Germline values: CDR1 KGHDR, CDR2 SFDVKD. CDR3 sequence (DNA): TGTGCCACCAGTGATGGGGCCCTCGCTAACTATGGCTACACCTTC. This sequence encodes CATSDGALANYGYTF.

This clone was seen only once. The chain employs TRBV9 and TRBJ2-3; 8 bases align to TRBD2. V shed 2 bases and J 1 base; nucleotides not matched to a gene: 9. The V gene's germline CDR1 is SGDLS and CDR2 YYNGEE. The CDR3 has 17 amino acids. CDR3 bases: TGTGCCAGCAGCGTTGGCCCCTCGCGGGGGGGCACAGATACGCAGTATTTT. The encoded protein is CASSVGPSRGGTDTQYF.

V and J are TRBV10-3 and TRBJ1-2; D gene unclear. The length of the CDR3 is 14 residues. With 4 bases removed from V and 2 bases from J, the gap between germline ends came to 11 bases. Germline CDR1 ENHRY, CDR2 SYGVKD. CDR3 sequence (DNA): TGTGCCATCAGTGGAGGTGGTCCCAACTATGGCTACACCTTC. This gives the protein CAISGGGPNYGYTF.

The CDR3 loop reads CAWSVRRGLEETQYF. DNA for the CDR3: TGTGCCTGGAGTGTACGTCGAGGGCTCGAAGAGACCCAGTACTTC. This rearrangement joins TRBV30 to TRBJ2-5; tentatively, D is TRBD2 (5 bases). V dropped 0 bases and J dropped 3 bases, with 14 bases sitting between them. CDR1 and CDR2 from the germline V gene are GTSNPN and SVGIG (reference sequence). The CDR3 covers 15 residues.

As DNA, the CDR3 is TGCAGCGTTCGCTACACCGGGACAGGGGGTGAAAAACTGTTTTTT. Translation: CSVRYTGTGGEKLFF. The rearrangement uses TRBV29-1 and TRBJ1-4; TRBD1 agrees at 11 bases. Germline-derived CDR1 and CDR2 are SQVTM and ANQGSEA. CDR3 size: 15 residues. J lost 7 bases, V lost 5 bases, and 9 bases had no gene match. Using reference TRBV29-1 and TRBJ1-4 for the parts outside the CDR3, the full variable domain is SAVISQKPSRDICQRGTSLTIQCQVDSQVTMMFWYRQQPGQSLTLIATANQGSEATYESGFVIDKFPISRPNLTFSTLTVSNMSPEDSSIYLCSVRYTGTGGEKLFFGSGTQLSVL.

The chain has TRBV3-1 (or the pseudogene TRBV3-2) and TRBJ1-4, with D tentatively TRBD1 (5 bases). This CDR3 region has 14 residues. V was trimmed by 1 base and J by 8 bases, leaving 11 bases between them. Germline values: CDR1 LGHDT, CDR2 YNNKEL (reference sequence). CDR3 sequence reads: CASSQVYGGEKLFF. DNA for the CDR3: TGTGCCAGCAGCCAAGTTTATGGGGGGGAAAAACTGTTTTTT.